This T cell receptor (beta chain) was recovered during a study of human T cells and chemical hapten exposure. CDR3 size: 14 residues. The V gene's germline CDR1 is SGHTA and CDR2 FQGNSA. V dropped 3 bases and J dropped 8; count of bases not matched to a gene: 5. This clonotype has a count of ten or more. Time point meaning: patch test 1, 2 weeks after DPC sensitization. Stated treatment: therapeutic diphenylcyclopropenone sensitization with weekly scalp DPC. One entry per CDR3 protein, called by TCRdb with MiXCR from the RACE reads. The repertoire consists of 380,000 or so distinct CDR3 sequences, with roughly 4.8% occurring once and the leading ten covering approximately 2.5%.

This material consisted of whole blood, taken in connection with sensitization to the hapten diphenylcyclopropenone (DPC). This chain joins TRBV7-2 and TRBJ1-5; 9 bases match TRBD1. The origin of this receptor is a woman aged 45-65 years with alopecia areata. Some clones in this sample may be carry-over from other donors' samples. The chain's CDR3 is CASSLDRGGKPQHF. The DNA of the CDR3 is TGTGCCAGCAGCTTGGACAGGGGTGGTAAGCCCCAGCATTTT. Full variable domain (outside the CDR3, taken from reference TRBV7-2 and TRBJ1-5): GAGVSQSPSNKVTEKGKDVELRCDPISGHTALYWYRQSLGQGLEFLIYFQGNSAPDKSGLPSDRFSAERTGGSVSTLTIQRTQQEDSAVYLCASSLDRGGKPQHFGDGTRLSIL.